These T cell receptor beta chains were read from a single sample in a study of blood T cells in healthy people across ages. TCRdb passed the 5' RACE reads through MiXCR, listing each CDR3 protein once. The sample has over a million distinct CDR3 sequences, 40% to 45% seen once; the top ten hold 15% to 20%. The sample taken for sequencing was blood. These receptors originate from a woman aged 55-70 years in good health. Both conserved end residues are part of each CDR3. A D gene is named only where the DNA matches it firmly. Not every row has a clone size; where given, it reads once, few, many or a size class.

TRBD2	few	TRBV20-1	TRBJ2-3	TGCAGTGCCAGAAGGCCTAGCGGGGTTCGCACAGATACGCAGTATTTT	CSARRPSGVRTDTQYF
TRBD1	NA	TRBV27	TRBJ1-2	TGTGCCAGCAGTTTAACTCGACAGGGGGCATTCAGAGGCTACACCTTC	CASSLTRQGAFRGYTF
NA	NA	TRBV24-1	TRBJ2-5	TGCGGGGCAAAAGGTCGGGAGACCCAGTACTTC	CGAKGRETQYF
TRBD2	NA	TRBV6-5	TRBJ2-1	TGTGCCAGCTTTGGAGGTCTAGCGGGGAATGAGCAGTTCTTC	CASFGGLAGNEQFF
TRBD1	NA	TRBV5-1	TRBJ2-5	TGCGCCAGCAGCCACGGACAGGGGCCCTTCGGGGAGACCCAGTACTTC	CASSHGQGPFGETQYF
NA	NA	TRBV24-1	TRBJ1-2	TGTGCCACCACTCCTACTCCGGGGACGGGGGCCCCGAGAGGCTATGGCTACACCTTC	CATTPTPGTGAPRGYGYTF
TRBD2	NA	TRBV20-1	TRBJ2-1	TGCAGTGCTAGTGGGGACGGCGGGAGTAGGTTGGGGAATGAGCAGTTCTTC	CSASGDGGSRLGNEQFF
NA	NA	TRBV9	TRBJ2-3	TGTGCCAGCAGCGTAGGTCTTACAGTTACGCAGTATTTT	CASSVGLTVTQYF
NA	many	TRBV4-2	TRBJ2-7	TGTGCCAGCAGCCAAGATACGTCGAGGGGAATCTACGAGCAGTACTTC	CASSQDTSRGIYEQYF
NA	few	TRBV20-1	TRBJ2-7	TGCAGTGCTAGTCGGAGGAACCCCACCTACGAGCAGTACTTC	CSASRRNPTYEQYF
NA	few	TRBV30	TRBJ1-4	TGTGCCTGGAGTCGACAGTTCGGCGAAAAACTGTTTTTT	CAWSRQFGEKLFF
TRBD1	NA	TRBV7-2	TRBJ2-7	TGTGCCAGCAGCTTCGGACAGGACAGCTCCTACGAGCAGTACTTC	CASSFGQDSSYEQYF
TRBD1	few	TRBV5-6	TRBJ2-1	TGTGCCAGCAGCTTGGAAAGGGGGCATCTGTTCTTC	CASSLERGHLFF
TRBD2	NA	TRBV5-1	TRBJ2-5	TGCGCCAGCAGCTTTAGCGGGCGTAAGAACCAAGAGACCCAGTACTTC	CASSFSGRKNQETQYF
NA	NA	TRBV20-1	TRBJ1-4	TGCAGTGCTGGAAAAGGGGCTAATGAAAAACTGTTTTTT	CSAGKGANEKLFF
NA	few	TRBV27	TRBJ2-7	TGTGCCAGCAGTTTAGTCCCCCCGGGCAGCTCCTACGAGCAGTACTTC	CASSLVPPGSSYEQYF
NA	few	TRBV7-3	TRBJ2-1	TGTGCCAGCAGCTTAAAAGGCAGCAATGAGCAGTTCTTC	CASSLKGSNEQFF
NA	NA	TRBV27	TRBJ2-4	TGTGCCAGCAGTTTAACAGGGGCCAAAAACATTCAGTACTTC	CASSLTGAKNIQYF
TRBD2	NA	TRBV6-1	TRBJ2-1	TGTGCCACCAAGGAGGCGGGAGGGTACAATGAGCAGTTCTTC	CATKEAGGYNEQFF
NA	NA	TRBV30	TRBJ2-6	TGTGCCTGGAGAATGAAGGTCTGGGCCAACGTCCTGACTTTC	CAWRMKVWANVLTF
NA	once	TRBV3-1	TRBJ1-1	TGTGCCAGCAGCCCGTTCCGGGGGAAAAACACTGAAGCTTTCTTT	CASSPFRGKNTEAFF
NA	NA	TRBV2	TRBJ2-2	TGTGCCAACAGGGAATACGGGGAGCTGTTTTTT	CANREYGELFF
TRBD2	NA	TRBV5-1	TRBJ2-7	TGCGCCAGCAGCACGACTAGCGGGACAAGCGAGCAGTACTTC	CASSTTSGTSEQYF
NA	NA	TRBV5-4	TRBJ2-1	TGTGCCACCGGTGGTGAGCAGTTCTTC	CATGGEQFF
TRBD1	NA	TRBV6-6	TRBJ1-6	TGTGCCAGCAGTAACCCAGGGGGAGGGTCACCCCTCCACTTT	CASSNPGGGSPLHF
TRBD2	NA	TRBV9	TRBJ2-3	TGTGCCAGCAGCGTAGGGCTAGCGGGCAGGTCAGATACGCAGTATTTT	CASSVGLAGRSDTQYF
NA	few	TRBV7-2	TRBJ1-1	TGTGCCAGCAGCTCCCCGGGTGGGCGCACTGAAGCTTTCTTT	CASSSPGGRTEAFF
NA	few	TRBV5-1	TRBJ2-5	TGCGCCAGCAGCTTGGACCAGGGGGGGAAGACCCAGTACTTC	CASSLDQGGKTQYF
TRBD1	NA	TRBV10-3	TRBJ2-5	TGTGTCATCAGGGGGACAGGGGAAGAGACCCAGTACTTC	CVIRGTGEETQYF
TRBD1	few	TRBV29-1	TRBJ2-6	TGCAGCGTGCCGACAGGGGGTACCGGGGCCAACGTCCTGACTTTC	CSVPTGGTGANVLTF
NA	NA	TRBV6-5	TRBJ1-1	TGTGCCAGCAGCCAGGGTTCGAGTAGGCACACTGAAGCTTTCTTT	CASSQGSSRHTEAFF
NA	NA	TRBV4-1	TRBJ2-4	TGCGCCAGCAGCCAAGGCAAAAGGGTTATGGGGGCAGCCAAAAACATTCAGTACTTC	CASSQGKRVMGAAKNIQYF
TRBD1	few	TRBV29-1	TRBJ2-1	TGCAGCGTTGACAGGGGGCGCATAGATGAGCAGTTCTTC	CSVDRGRIDEQFF
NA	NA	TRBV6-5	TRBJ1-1	TGTGCCAGCACCCTAGCAGTTGGGATGAACACTGAAGCTTTCTTT	CASTLAVGMNTEAFF
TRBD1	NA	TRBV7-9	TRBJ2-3	TGTGCCAGCAGCCCCTGGGGCAGGGGGCTCACAGATACGCAGTATTTT	CASSPWGRGLTDTQYF
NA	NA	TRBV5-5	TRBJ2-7	TGTGCCAGCAGTCTTGGGACACAACCTTCCTACAATGAGCAGTACTTC	CASSLGTQPSYNEQYF
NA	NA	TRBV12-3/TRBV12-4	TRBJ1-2	TGTGCCAGCAGGCTCACAGGATCTAACTATGGCTACACCTTC	CASRLTGSNYGYTF
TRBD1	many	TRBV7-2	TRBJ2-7	TGTGCCAGCAGCCGTGGGACAGTTACCTCCTACGAGCAGTACTTC	CASSRGTVTSYEQYF
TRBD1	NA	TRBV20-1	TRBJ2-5	TGCAGTGCTGAGGGGTGGGGACAGGGTCCTTACCAAGAGACCCAGTACTTC	CSAEGWGQGPYQETQYF
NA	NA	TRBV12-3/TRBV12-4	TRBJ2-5	TGTGCCAGCAGTTTAGCTCGGGTTTTGGAGACCCAGTACTTC	CASSLARVLETQYF
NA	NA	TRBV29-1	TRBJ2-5	TGCAGCGTTGGTGGACTGAACCCAAGAGTGGCCCAGTACTTC	CSVGGLNPRVAQYF
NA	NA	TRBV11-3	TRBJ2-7	TGTGCCAGCAGCTTAAGATCCGGGGACGCCTACGAGCAGTACTTC	CASSLRSGDAYEQYF
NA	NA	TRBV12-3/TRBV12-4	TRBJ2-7	TGTGCCAGCAGTCCCCCATACCCTGGACAGAGCGAGCAGTACTTC	CASSPPYPGQSEQYF
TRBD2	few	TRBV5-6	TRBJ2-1	TGTGCCAGCAGCTTGGTGGGGACGCCCCTTCCGGGACTAGCGGGCGGCTCCTACAATGAGCAGTTCTTC	CASSLVGTPLPGLAGGSYNEQFF
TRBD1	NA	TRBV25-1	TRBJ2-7	TGTGCCAGCAGTGTCCCAAGACAGGGGGGACTCTACGAGCAGTACTTC	CASSVPRQGGLYEQYF
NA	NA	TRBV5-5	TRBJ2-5	TGTGCCAGCAGCTTGGTGGGGGGCTGGCAAGAGACCCAGTACTTC	CASSLVGGWQETQYF
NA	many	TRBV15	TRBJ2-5	TGTGCCACCAGCAGAGATCGTGGGACCCAGTACTTC	CATSRDRGTQYF
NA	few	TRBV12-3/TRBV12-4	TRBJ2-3	TGTGCCAGCAGTCCCAGGAGAGCGGGCACAGATACGCAGTATTTT	CASSPRRAGTDTQYF
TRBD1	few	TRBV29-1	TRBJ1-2	TGCAGCGCCCCGGACAGGGGAGGAGGCTACACCTTC	CSAPDRGGGYTF
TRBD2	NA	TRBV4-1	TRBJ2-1	TGCGCCAGCAGCCTTCAGCGGGAGCTAAGGAATGAGCAGTTCTTC	CASSLQRELRNEQFF
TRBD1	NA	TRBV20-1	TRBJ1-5	TGCAGTGCTAGGGACGGGACAGGGGGCAATCAGCCCCAGCATTTT	CSARDGTGGNQPQHF
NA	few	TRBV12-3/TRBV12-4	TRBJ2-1	TGTGCCACCAACGACGTAGACAGGCCCAATGAGCAGTTCTTC	CATNDVDRPNEQFF
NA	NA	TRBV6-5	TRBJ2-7	TGTGCCAGCAAGGGGGGCCTAGCGAACGAGCAGTACTTC	CASKGGLANEQYF